This T cell receptor (beta chain) came from a study of T cells expressing NK-cell markers. Study results and limitations: These clonotypes additionally ranked first within the CD3+CD56-NKG2C+ fraction of several donors. Of the CD8+ T cells in over five donors, roughly 1.0-7.5% belonged to dominant NKG2C+ clonotypes.

The cDNA for TCR beta came from 5'RACE template switching with UMIs. With the 5' RACE reads reprocessed, TCRdb shows one record per CDR3 protein and no DNA. Its table lists about half a million distinct CDR3 sequences. Germline V gene data show CDR1 as SEHNR and CDR2 as FQNEAQ (reference sequence). This CDR3 has 13 residues. With regard to this clonotype: Its antigen is undetermined.

The V gene is TRBV7-9, the J gene TRBJ2-3; TCRdb designates TRBD1, a call that cannot be tested without DNA. The sample taken for sequencing was blood T cells: a sorted CD56 or NKG2C T cell subset, CD4+ or CD8+ T cells, or bulk PBMC T cells (not recorded which). The sequence was collected from a woman aged 45 to 65 in good health. CDR3 region: CATRKGDTDTQYF.